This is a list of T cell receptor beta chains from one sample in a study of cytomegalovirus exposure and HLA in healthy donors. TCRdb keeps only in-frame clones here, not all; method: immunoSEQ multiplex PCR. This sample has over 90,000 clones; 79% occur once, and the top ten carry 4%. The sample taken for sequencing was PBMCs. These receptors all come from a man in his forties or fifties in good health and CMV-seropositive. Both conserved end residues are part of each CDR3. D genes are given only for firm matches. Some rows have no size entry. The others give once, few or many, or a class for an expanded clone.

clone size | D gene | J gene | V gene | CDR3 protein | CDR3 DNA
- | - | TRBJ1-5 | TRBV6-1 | CASTPPGSNQPQHF | TGTGCCAGCACCCCTCCAGGAAGCAATCAGCCCCAGCATTTT
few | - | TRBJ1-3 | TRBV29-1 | CSVEVSRGNTIYF | TGCAGCGTTGAAGTCAGCAGGGGAAACACCATATATTTT
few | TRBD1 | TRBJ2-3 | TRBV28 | CASSSTGDGTDTQYF | TGTGCCAGCAGTTCGACAGGGGACGGCACAGATACGCAGTATTTT
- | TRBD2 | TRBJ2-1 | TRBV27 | CASSLFLAGGLGEQFF | TGTGCCAGCAGTTTATTTCTAGCGGGAGGGTTGGGTGAGCAGTTCTTC
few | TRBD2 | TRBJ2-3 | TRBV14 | CASSQSSGSVDTQYF | TGTGCCAGCAGCCAATCTAGCGGGAGTGTGGATACGCAGTATTTT
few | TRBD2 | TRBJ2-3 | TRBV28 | CASSFTSGRAADTQYF | TGTGCCAGCAGTTTTACTAGCGGGAGGGCCGCCGATACGCAGTATTTT
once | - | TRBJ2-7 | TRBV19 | CASGAGQEQYF | TGTGCCAGTGGGGCGGGGCAGGAGCAGTACTTC
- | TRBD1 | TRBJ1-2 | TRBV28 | CASLDGTANYGYTF | TGTGCCAGTCTGGATGGGACAGCTAACTATGGCTACACCTTC
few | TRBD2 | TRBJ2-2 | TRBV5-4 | CASSALAGDSGELFF | TGTGCCAGCAGCGCACTAGCGGGAGACTCCGGGGAGCTGTTTTTT
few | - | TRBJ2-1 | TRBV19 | CASQTRNEQFF | TGTGCCAGTCAGACTCGGAATGAGCAGTTCTTC
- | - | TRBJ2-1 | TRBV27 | CASSLFALSAGGNEQFF | TGTGCCAGCAGTTTATTCGCTTTGTCGGCAGGGGGGAATGAGCAGTTCTTC
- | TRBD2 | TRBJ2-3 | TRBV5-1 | CASRRVSGTGTDTQYF | TGCGCCAGCCGTAGGGTGAGCGGGACTGGAACAGATACGCAGTATTTT
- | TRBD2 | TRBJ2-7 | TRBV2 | CASRVAGGPGEQYF | TGTGCCAGCAGGGTAGCGGGAGGGCCGGGAGAGCAGTACTTC
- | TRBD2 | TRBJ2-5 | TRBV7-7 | CASRASGRHQETQYF | TGTGCCAGCAGAGCTAGCGGGAGGCACCAAGAGACCCAGTACTTC
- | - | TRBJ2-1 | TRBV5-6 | CASSSGIRFDEQFF | TGTGCCAGCAGCTCAGGAATCAGATTCGATGAGCAGTTCTTC
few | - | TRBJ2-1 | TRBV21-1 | CASSKERHTSYNEQFF | TGTGCCAGCAGCAAAGAAAGACATACCTCCTACAATGAGCAGTTCTTC
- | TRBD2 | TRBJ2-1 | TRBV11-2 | CASSSGTSGRASNEQFF | TGTGCCAGCAGCTCCGGGACTAGCGGGAGGGCCTCAAATGAGCAGTTCTTC
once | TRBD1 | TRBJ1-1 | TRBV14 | CASSLLTGAEAFF | TGTGCCAGCAGCCTTTTAACAGGGGCGGAAGCTTTCTTT